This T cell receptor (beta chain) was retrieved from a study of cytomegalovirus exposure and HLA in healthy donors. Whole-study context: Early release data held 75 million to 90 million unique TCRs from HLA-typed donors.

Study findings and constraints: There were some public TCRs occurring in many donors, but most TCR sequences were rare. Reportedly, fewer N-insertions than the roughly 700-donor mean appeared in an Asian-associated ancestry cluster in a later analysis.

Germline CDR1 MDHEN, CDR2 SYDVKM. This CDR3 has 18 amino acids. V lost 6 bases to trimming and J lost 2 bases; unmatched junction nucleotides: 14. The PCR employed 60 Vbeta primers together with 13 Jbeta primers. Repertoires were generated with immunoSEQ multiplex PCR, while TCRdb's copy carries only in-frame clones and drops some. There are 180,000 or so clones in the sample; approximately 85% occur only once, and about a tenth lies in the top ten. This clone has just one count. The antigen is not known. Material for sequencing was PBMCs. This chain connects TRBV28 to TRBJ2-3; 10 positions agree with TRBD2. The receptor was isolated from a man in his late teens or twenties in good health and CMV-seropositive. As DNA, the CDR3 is TGTGCCAGCAGCCCTAGGTCATGGACTAGCGGAGTCACAGATACGCAGTATTTT. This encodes CASSPRSWTSGVTDTQYF.